This TCR beta chain was recorded in a study of blood T cell repertoires in COVID-19. There are 16 residues in the CDR3. J gave up 5 bases and V 0 bases, and 7 bases lay outside the gene matches. Germline values: CDR1 SGHRS, CDR2 YFSETQ. Profiling relied on immunoSEQ multiplex PCR, and the TCRdb table lists in-frame clones only, not all of them. The sample yields hundreds of thousands of clones, about nine tenths seen once. The rearrangement joins TRBV5-1 to TRBJ2-1; 8 nucleotides match TRBD2. This receptor was obtained from a man aged 35-49 years who had recovered from COVID-19. What was sequenced was PBMCs or T cells enriched from blood (not recorded which). In DNA form, the CDR3 reads TGCGCCAGCAGCTTGGAACCGGGAGGGCCCCACAATGAGCAGTTCTTC. As protein: CASSLEPGGPHNEQFF. The full variable domain, completed using reference TRBV5-1 and TRBJ2-1, is KAGVTQTPRYLIKTRGQQVTLSCSPISGHRSVSWYQQTPGQGLQFLFEYFSETQRNKGNFPGRFSGRQFSNSRSEMNVSTLELGDSALYLCASSLEPGGPHNEQFFGPGTRLTVL.